The T cell receptor (beta chain) described here comes from a study of OX40 agonist ivuxolimab in advanced cancers. Looking at the study overall: Patients treated during dose escalation were battling hepatocellular carcinoma, melanoma, renal cell or head and neck cancer. Participants could have had prior anti-PD-1, anti-PD-L1 or anti-CTLA-4 therapy, and about 37% had some.

Profiling relied on immunoSEQ multiplex PCR, and the TCRdb table lists in-frame clones only, not all of them. This table has tens of thousands of clones, approximately 85% appearing once. Patients who had autoimmune disease history or got systemic immunosuppression were left out. Trimming removed 6 bases from V and 4 bases from J; junction bases left unmatched: 8. The CDR3 consists of 15 residues. The germline V gene has CDR1 SNHLY and CDR2 FYNNEI. The genes are TRBV2 and TRBJ1-5; 8 bases match TRBD1. This TCR was sampled from an adult with an advanced solid tumor such as melanoma, head and neck, liver or kidney cancer. The material was CD4+ or CD8+ T cells sorted from blood, obtained in a trial of the OX40 agonist ivuxolimab. In DNA, the CDR3 is TGTGCCAGCAGGGGACAGGAGACTTATAATCAGCCCCAGCATTTT. Translating gives CASRGQETYNQPQHF.